Listed here are 7 T cell receptor beta chains from one sample, sequenced in a study of T-cell memory formation after mild COVID-19. TCRdb reprocessed the 5' RACE reads with MiXCR, giving one entry per CDR3 protein. The sample has approximately 440,000 distinct CDR3 sequences, over 15% seen once; the top ten hold 8.4%. The specimen sequenced was PBMCs or a T cell subset sorted from them (not recorded which). The receptors here all came from an adult woman who had mild COVID-19 (a few samples of this study predate the infection). Cell type and time point are not known.

This clonotype was found a few times. The chain combines TRBV12-3 or TRBV12-4 with TRBJ2-2, with 8 positions matching TRBD2. Germline trimming cut 3 bases from V and 4 bases from J; bases unmatched to any gene: 7. CDR3 size: 16 residues. CDR3 DNA: TGTGCCAGCAGTTTTACAGCGGGAGCGGGCACCGGGGAGCTGTTTTTT. The encoded protein is CASSFTAGAGTGELFF.

This chain uses TRBV18 with TRBJ1-4; D uncertain. CDR1 is KGHSH, CDR2 LQKENI, per germline. The CDR3 is 13 amino acids. V shed 4 bases and J shed 8 bases, with 11 bases lying between them. This CDR3 reads CASSRHKGEKLFF. Written as DNA, the CDR3 is TGTGCCAGCTCACGCCATAAAGGGGAAAAACTGTTTTTT.

This clonotype has more than one count but fewer than ten. The rearrangement links TRBV7-2 to TRBJ1-1; D uncertain. Germline CDR1 reads SGHTA; CDR2 reads FQGNSA. Trimming removed 5 bases from V and 1 base from J, with 8 bases in between. The CDR3 is made up of 13 amino acids. CDR3 sequence reads: CASSIDWNTEAFF. Written as DNA, the CDR3 is TGTGCCAGCAGCATCGACTGGAACACTGAAGCTTTCTTT.

The V gene is TRBV18, the J gene TRBJ2-7, with a weak D call TRBD1 (6 bases). The germline V gene encodes CDR1 KGHSH and CDR2 LQKENI. V was trimmed by 2 bases and J by 2 bases, leaving 13 bases between them. The CDR3 has 15 amino acids. The chain's CDR3 is CASSPDTGSPYEQYF. CDR3 in DNA: TGTGCCAGCTCACCAGATACAGGGTCTCCCTACGAGCAGTACTTC.

This chain uses TRBV5-5 with TRBJ1-4; no firm D call. Germline V gives CDR1 SGHKS, CDR2 YYEKEE (reference sequence). The CDR3 sequence is 16 residues long. Deletions cut 2 bases from V and 3 bases from J, with 14 bases between. The CDR3 DNA is TGTGCCAGCAGCTTCCTCTTGGCAGGTTCTAATGAAAAACTGTTTTTT. The encoded protein is CASSFLLAGSNEKLFF. Together with reference TRBV5-5 and TRBJ1-4, the CDR3 gives the full variable domain: DAGVTQSPTHLIKTRGQQVTLRCSPISGHKSVSWYQQVLGQGPQFIFQYYEKEERGRGNFPDRFSARQFPNYSSELNVNALLLGDSALYLCASSFLLAGSNEKLFFGSGTQLSVL.

This clonotype was picked up a small number of times. Here the CDR3 DNA reads TGTGCCAGCAGCTCAACGGACAGGGCGAGGACCGGGGAGCTGTTTTTT. Amino acid sequence: CASSSTDRARTGELFF. The chain couples TRBV9 to TRBJ2-2; 8 positions match TRBD1. This CDR3 has 16 residues. Germline CDR1 is SGDLS and CDR2 is YYNGEE. V gave up 4 bases and J gave up 5 bases; unmatched junction bases: 10.

The V gene is TRBV24-1, the J gene TRBJ2-1; D remains unclear. The V end was cut by 8 bases, the J end by 5 bases, with 6 bases between. Germline V lookup: CDR1 KGHDR, CDR2 SFDVKD. The CDR3 has 11 amino acids. Written as DNA, the CDR3 is TGTGCCACCATGGAGAACAATGAGCAGTTCTTC. Translation gives CATMENNEQFF.